These 14 T cell receptor beta chains originate from one sample sequenced in a study of CD8+CD57+ T cells in acquired aplastic anemia. CDR3 and TCR beta VDJ profiling relied on a genomic DNA template. Using its own MiXCR run on the reads, TCRdb lists one record per CDR3 protein. The repertoire holds more than 150,000 distinct CDR3 sequences, with approximately 48% as singletons. The authors sequenced patients whose flow cytometry had shown CD8+CD57+ cell expansion. Specimen: sorted CD4+, CD8+, or CD8+CD57+ T cells (not recorded which) from PBMCs. The receptors shown here come from a human donor with aplastic anemia.

The rearrangement links TRBV2 to TRBJ2-3; 7 bases are shared with TRBD1. The ends lost 7 bases at V and 4 bases at J; junction bases unmatched: 5. In germline, CDR1 is SNHLY, CDR2 FYNNEI. This CDR3 spans 13 amino acids. CDR3 loop: CASKEDRPDTQYF. CDR3 DNA sequence: TGTGCCAGCAAGGAGGACAGGCCAGATACGCAGTATTTT.

V usage is TRBV5-1 and J usage is TRBJ2-5; D is ambiguous. This CDR3 contains 14 residues. Trimming stripped 0 bases from V and 3 bases from J, with 9 bases between. Germline CDR1 SGHRS, CDR2 YFSETQ. CDR3 bases: TGCGCCAGCAGCTTGGCTCCGACTGAAGAGACCCAGTACTTC. Its translation: CASSLAPTEETQYF.

V is TRBV7-8 and J is TRBJ2-5; D unclear. V lost 0 bases and J 2 bases, leaving 10 bases between the germline ends. The CDR3 runs 15 residues. The germline V gene has CDR1 SGHVS and CDR2 FQNEAQ. The CDR3 DNA is TGTGCCAGCAGCTTAGCAGGCAGCTATCAAGAGACCCAGTACTTC. Translated: CASSLAGSYQETQYF.

On this clonotype itself: One end of the junction does not line up with germline, which may come from a read error. The chain is built from TRBV25-1 and TRBJ2-7; D might be TRBD1 (5 bases). This CDR3 contains 13 residues. CDR1 and CDR2 from the germline V gene are MGHDK and SYGVNS. The CDR3 protein is CATSDSFNYEQYF. Written as DNA, the CDR3 is TGTGCCACCAGTGACAGCTTTAACTACGAGCAGTACTTC.

The chain couples TRBV6-2 or TRBV6-3 to TRBJ2-2; 10 bases are shared with TRBD2. The CDR3 length is 19 residues. The junction had 12 bases not matched to a gene; V was cut back by 0 bases and J by 5 bases. The germline V gene has CDR1 MNHEY and CDR2 SVGEGT. The CDR3: CASSYSTASGSLWTGELFF. DNA of the CDR3: TGTGCCAGCAGTTACTCGACAGCTAGCGGGAGCTTGTGGACCGGGGAGCTGTTTTTT.

This clonotype has just a few counts. The chain couples TRBV3-1 to TRBJ1-1; 10 positions agree with TRBD1. V dropped 1 base and J dropped 5; count of bases not matched to a gene: 4. Germline V gene data show CDR1 as LGHDT and CDR2 as YNNKEL (reference sequence). This CDR3 has 15 residues. As DNA, the CDR3 is TGTGCCAGCAGCCAAGCCGGGACAGGGGCAACTGAAGCTTTCTTT. Translating gives CASSQAGTGATEAFF.

The table lists this clonotype with a few counts. The V and J genes are TRBV20-1 and TRBJ2-7, with 7 bases fitting TRBD1. This CDR3 region has 14 residues. The V gene end was trimmed by 1 base and the J gene end by 2 bases; junction bases not matched to a gene: 5. Looked up from germline, CDR1 is DFQATT and CDR2 is SNEGSKA (reference sequence). CDR3 region: CSARVTGRAYEQYF. In DNA form, the CDR3 reads TGCAGTGCTAGAGTGACAGGGCGAGCCTACGAGCAGTACTTC.

V and J are TRBV19 and TRBJ1-1; D is undetermined. In germline, CDR1 is LNHDA, CDR2 SQIVND (reference sequence). CDR3 length equals 13 residues. The V end lost 4 bases, the J end lost 5 bases, and 11 bases lay between the germline ends. The CDR3 bases are TGTGCCAGTAGTAGAGGTGGCACAACTGAAGCTTTCTTT. Translated, it gives CASSRGGTTEAFF.

In this sample, this clonotype turned up a few times. This rearrangement joins TRBV7-9 to TRBJ1-6; D is ambiguous. The V end lost 5 bases, the J end lost 8 bases, and 10 bases lay between the germline ends. CDR1 SEHNR and CDR2 FQNEAQ come from the germline V gene (reference sequence). The CDR3 sequence is 13 residues long. DNA of the CDR3: TGTGCCAGCAGCAACTCACACTATTCACCCCTCCACTTT. Amino acid sequence: CASSNSHYSPLHF. The complete variable domain, with remaining parts taken from reference TRBV7-9 and TRBJ1-6, reads DTGVSQNPRHKITKRGQNVTFRCDPISEHNRLYWYRQTLGQGPEFLTYFQNEAQLEKSRLLSDRFSAERPKGSFSTLEIQRTEQGDSAMYLCASSNSHYSPLHFGNGTRLTVT.

This clonotype was detected many times. This chain uses TRBV11-2 with TRBJ1-1; D not resolved. Germline V lookup: CDR1 SGHAT, CDR2 FQNNGV. Trimming cost V 0 bases and J 7 bases, with 6 bases left between them. This CDR3 is built from 12 residues. The CDR3 here is CASSLEFGEAFF. The CDR3 DNA reads TGTGCCAGCAGCTTAGAGTTCGGTGAAGCTTTCTTT.

The genes are TRBV24-1 and TRBJ2-1, with D possibly being TRBD1 (5 bases). CDR3 length equals 16 residues. With 3 bases removed from V and 9 bases from J, the gap between germline ends came to 20 bases. The germline V gene has CDR1 KGHDR and CDR2 SFDVKD. Here the CDR3 reads CATSDPPMSLRGEQFF. CDR3 DNA: TGTGCCACCAGTGATCCACCGATGAGTCTAAGGGGTGAGCAGTTCTTC.

The chain couples TRBV10-3 to TRBJ2-2; TRBD2 agrees at 7 bases. In germline, CDR1 is ENHRY, CDR2 SYGVKD. The CDR3 covers 15 residues. With V trimmed by 4 bases and J by 4 bases, 6 bases remained unmatched. The CDR3 sequence is CAISGAGPLTGELFF. Here the CDR3 DNA reads TGTGCCATCAGTGGAGCGGGACCCCTCACCGGGGAGCTGTTTTTT.

This clonotype was seen many times. The chain combines TRBV10-3 with TRBJ1-1; D possibly corresponds to TRBD1 (5 bases). The V gene lost 10 bases and the J gene lost 0 bases, with 12 bases spanning the gap. Looked up from germline, CDR1 is ENHRY and CDR2 is SYGVKD. This CDR3 contains 13 residues. CDR3 bases: TGTGCCACCGCCGGGACCATGAACACTGAAGCTTTCTTT. Residues: CATAGTMNTEAFF.

This chain joins TRBV10-3 and TRBJ2-1; 11 nucleotides line up with TRBD2. The V gene's germline CDR1 is ENHRY and CDR2 SYGVKD. Trimming at V came to 5 bases and at J to 2 bases, leaving 8 bases not matched to a gene. The CDR3 has 17 residues. This chain's CDR3 is CAISPGLADRAYNEQFF. DNA for the CDR3: TGTGCCATCAGTCCGGGACTAGCGGACAGGGCCTACAATGAGCAGTTCTTC.